The T cell receptor (beta chain) described here comes from a study of blood T cell repertoires in COVID-19. Study-level information: The United States, Italy and Spain were the sources of the acute and convalescent COVID-19 samples.

The Seattle patients, enrolled during active infection, were followed longitudinally. Original analysis: Quantification of nucleated cells was approximated via reference gene primer amplification. Data came from immunoSEQ multiplex PCR; TCRdb stores just in-frame clones and leaves some out. V and J calls and clone size follow that table, whereas D and trimming were derived from the DNA. The sample records under 200,000 clones, around 87% being singletons. CDR3 length: 22 residues. The V and J ends lost 3 bases and 4 bases respectively, with 36 bases between them. In germline, CDR1 is LNHDA, CDR2 SQIVND (reference sequence).

Sequences were obtained from peripheral blood. This sequence originates from a woman in her 70s with COVID-19, enrolled during active disease. The chain joins TRBV19 to TRBJ1-1; no reliable D call. The CDR3 sequence: CASSMTARQTNDYFLGITEAFF. DNA for the CDR3: TGTGCCAGTAGTATGACTGCTCGGCAGACTAACGACTATTTTTTAGGGATCACTGAAGCTTTCTTT. The complete variable domain, with remaining parts taken from reference TRBV19 and TRBJ1-1, reads DGGITQSPKYLFRKEGQNVTLSCEQNLNHDAMYWYRQDPGQGLRLIYYSQIVNDFQKGDIAEGYSVSREKKESFPLTVTSAQKNPTAFYLCASSMTARQTNDYFLGITEAFFGQGTRLTVV.